Listed here are 3 T cell receptor beta chains from one sample, sequenced in a study of T cells after yellow fever vaccination. One entry per CDR3 protein results from TCRdb running MiXCR on the 5' RACE reads. This sample has over 150,000 distinct CDR3 sequences, with approximately 6% found just once. The material sequenced was CD4+ T cells sorted from PBMCs, taken on the day of the first yellow fever vaccination. All receptors come from a man between 18 and 35 years old who received the YFV17D yellow fever vaccine.

This clonotype occurred many times. This chain links TRBV5-1 with TRBJ2-1, with D possibly matching TRBD1 (6 bases). V was trimmed by 4 bases and J by 3 bases, leaving 14 bases between them. CDR3 size: 15 residues. Germline V lookup: CDR1 SGHRS, CDR2 YFSETQ. CDR3 DNA sequence: TGCGCCAGCAGCGAACGGACAGCTCACTACAATGAGCAGTTCTTC. Protein: CASSERTAHYNEQFF.

In its sample, this clonotype was seen many times. The chain couples TRBV24-1 to TRBJ2-3, with 7 bases aligning to TRBD2. V shed 9 bases and J 6 bases; nucleotides not matched to a gene: 8. In germline, CDR1 is KGHDR, CDR2 SFDVKD. There are 13 residues in the CDR3. CDR3 in amino acids: CATAGTTGDTQYF. The CDR3 nucleotides are TGTGCCACCGCCGGGACTACCGGGGATACGCAGTATTTT.

This clonotype was picked up a small number of times. V and J are TRBV11-1 and TRBJ2-2; no clear D gene. Germline V gene sequence: CDR1 SGHAT, CDR2 FQDESV (reference sequence). This CDR3 comprises 15 residues. Trimming stripped 1 base from V and 2 bases from J, with 8 bases between. CDR3 bases: TGTGCCAGCAGCTTAGACGCCCCTAACACCGGGGAGCTGTTTTTT. It yields the protein CASSLDAPNTGELFF.